This TCR beta chain was recorded in a study of cytomegalovirus exposure and HLA in healthy donors. The V gene end was trimmed by 2 bases and the J gene end by 7 bases; junction bases not matched to a gene: 10. Germline V gives CDR1 LGHNA, CDR2 YSLEER. This CDR3 contains 16 residues. With 60 Vbeta and 13 Jbeta primers, the PCR was carried out. TCRdb keeps only in-frame clones here, not all; method: immunoSEQ multiplex PCR. The table records roughly 120,000 clones, 80% of them present only once. The J gene is TRBJ2-2, the V gene TRBV4-3; TRBD1 aligns across 7 bases. The source of this sequence is a man aged 25 to 40 in good health and CMV-seronegative. The sequencing sample was made of PBMCs. The CDR3 sequence is CASSQTATGFGGELFF. DNA of the CDR3: TGCGCCAGCAGCCAAACCGCGACAGGGTTCGGCGGGGAGCTGTTTTTT.